A selection of T cell receptor beta chains follows, all from one sample in a study of blood T cell repertoires in COVID-19. Produced via immunoSEQ multiplex PCR; TCRdb's table is partial and in-frame only. The sample carries about 60,000 clones, about nine tenths recorded once. Source material: peripheral blood. The receptors come from a human donor with acute or convalescent COVID-19. The donor label of this sample is uncertain. Each CDR3 is given with its conserved first and last residue. Each record gives: J gene, V gene, CDR3 protein.

TRBJ1-2,TRBV27,CASSPGTDYGYTF
TRBJ1-5,TRBV15,CATSGTGGTPSNQPQHF
TRBJ2-2,TRBV5-4,CASSSSRAGTAFTGELFF
TRBJ2-2,TRBV6-4,CASSRGQGDGTGELFF
TRBJ1-2,TRBV7-8,CASSHRDRGFGYTF
TRBJ2-3,TRBV5-1,CASSSGGLTDTQYF
TRBJ2-7,TRBV15,CATSRAGTTASYEQYF
TRBJ2-7,TRBV9,CASSAMTGTGEYEQYF
TRBJ1-3,TRBV7-9,CASSLQGTSGNTIYF
TRBJ1-2,TRBV9,CASNNGQEGYGYTF
TRBJ2-3,TRBV5-5,CASRAPGDTQYF
TRBJ1-2,TRBV6-5,CASRLDPGIGGGYTF
TRBJ1-5,TRBV19,CASSTLGTALNQPQHF
TRBJ2-3,TRBV9,CASSVVGTTSGDTQYF
TRBJ2-3,TRBV5-1,CASGLGTRTDTQYF
TRBJ1-5,TRBV6-5,CASSFDLGTGPQHF
TRBJ2-1,TRBV23-1,CARDQACRGNEQFF
TRBJ2-5,TRBV5-1,CASSLGGTDKETQYF
TRBJ1-5,TRBV6-1,CASSDRQVNQPQHF
TRBJ2-7,TRBV7-9,CASSRTGGTPREQYF
TRBJ1-1,TRBV7-6,CASSQGGNTEAFF
TRBJ1-6,TRBV5-1,CASSADDNSPLHF
TRBJ1-2,TRBV7-3,CASNTPRTGTRPNSTYGYTF
TRBJ2-1,TRBV12-3/TRBV12-4,CASSLGSYNEQFF
TRBJ1-5,TRBV6-1,CASSDPPGGAGQPQHF
TRBJ2-3,TRBV5-6,CASSLLGVGDTQYF
TRBJ2-5,TRBV18,CASSTGTGAQETQYF
TRBJ1-6,TRBV15,CAIRDSTNSPLHF
TRBJ2-5,TRBV19,CASGSSKQETQYF
TRBJ2-7,TRBV11-2,CASSLGLAGGTLSYEQYF
TRBJ1-3,TRBV7-2,CASSRRAGNTIYF
TRBJ1-5,TRBV19,CASRDQTGSGNQPQHF
TRBJ2-1,TRBV28,CASSLVADNEQFF
TRBJ1-2,TRBV18,CASSPATVNYGYTF